The clone carrying this T cell receptor (beta chain) was detected a few times. Its specificity is not known. Losses at the gene ends were 5 bases for V and 2 bases for J; bases not matched to a gene: 9. Germline V gene data show CDR1 as MGHDK and CDR2 as SYGVNS. The CDR3 covers 15 residues. The data derive from a study of CD8+ T cells in alopecia areata. Study observations and caveats: Elevated clonality characterized lesional scalp relative to normal scalp, particularly in alopecia totalis/universalis.

RNA, once extracted, was reverse transcribed into cDNA for use as the sequencing template. The method was immunoSEQ multiplex PCR; TCRdb's version includes in-frame clones alone and lacks a portion of them. The sample includes 80,000 to 100,000 clones, roughly two fifths of them seen just once. This clonotype was obtained from a human donor with alopecia areata. Sample: CD4+ T cells sorted from blood. The J gene is TRBJ2-7, the V gene TRBV25-1; TRBD2 matches 7 bases. CDR3 sequence (DNA): TGTGCCAGCAGTCTCCAGGGAGGGCGTACCTACGAGCAGTACTTC. Translating it yields CASSLQGGRTYEQYF.